The T cell receptor beta chain under discussion was sequenced for a study of blood T cell repertoires in COVID-19. As handled by the study authors: By means of reference gene primer amplification, nucleated cell counts were estimated. Data came from immunoSEQ multiplex PCR; TCRdb stores just in-frame clones and leaves some out. The V and J calls and clone size are taken from that table; D and trimming were inferred from the DNA. The sample has 210,000 or so clones, around four fifths seen once. The specimen was peripheral blood. This receptor was taken from a woman in her 70s with active or convalescent COVID-19.

CDR3 nucleotides: TGTGCTAGTGGTTTGGATAGCGGGTACGAGCAGTACTTC. It yields the protein CASGLDSGYEQYF. The V gene is TRBV12-5, the J gene TRBJ2-7; 7 bases are a match to TRBD2. V gave up 1 base and J gave up 4 bases; unmatched junction bases: 1. The CDR3 length is 13 residues. Germline V CDR1 and CDR2: LGHNT, FRNRAP.